The 30 T cell receptor beta chains reported below all come from one sample, sequenced in a study of T cell responses to AZD1222 COVID-19 vaccine. Sequenced by immunoSEQ multiplex PCR; TCRdb stores in-frame clones only, minus some. The sample consists of approximately 100,000 clones, 85% of them appearing once. Specimen: peripheral blood, collected 28 days after the second AZD1222 dose. The receptors originated from an adult who received the AZD1222 COVID-19 vaccine.

The genes are TRBV27 and TRBJ2-1; the D gene is possibly TRBD1 (7 bases). V lost 8 bases and J 2 bases, leaving 25 bases between the germline ends. Germline assignment: CDR1 MNHEY and CDR2 SMNVEV (reference sequence). The CDR3 length is 18 residues. In nucleotides, the CDR3 is TGTGCCAGCTGGACTAAGGGGGCGCGTGCGGAGGCCTACAATGAGCAGTTCTTC. Protein sequence: CASWTKGARAEAYNEQFF.

This clone was seen a few times. The chain has TRBV6-5 and TRBJ1-4; unclear D gene. Trimming removed 5 bases at V and 14 bases at J, with 21 bases between. Germline V CDR1 and CDR2: MNHEY, SVGAGI. This CDR3 region has 14 residues. This CDR3 is CASSPTRSAYALFF. The CDR3 DNA reads as TGTGCCAGCAGTCCGACCCGGAGCGCGTATGCGCTGTTTTTT.

The gene calls are TRBV5-1 and TRBJ1-6, with D possibly being TRBD1 (5 bases). V was shortened by 0 bases and J by 10 bases, with 17 bases between the two germline ends. CDR3 length: 16 residues. Germline V lookup: CDR1 SGHRS, CDR2 YFSETQ. The CDR3 sequence: CASSLEFQVRGSPLHF. Here the CDR3 DNA reads TGCGCCAGCAGCTTGGAGTTTCAGGTCCGGGGGTCACCCCTCCACTTT.

This clone has only a few counts. This rearrangement joins TRBV6-2 or TRBV6-3 to TRBJ2-2; no definite D call. This CDR3 region has 12 residues. Germline V lookup: CDR1 MNHEY, CDR2 SVGEGT. Trimming left V 2 bases short and J 6 bases short, with 4 bases between. CDR3 nucleotides: TGTGCCAGCAGTTACGCGCCCGGGGAGCTGTTTTTT. It encodes CASSYAPGELFF.

The chain carries TRBV30 and TRBJ1-6; D is ambiguous. The CDR3 runs 14 residues. Per germline, CDR1 GTSNPN and CDR2 SVGIG (reference sequence). The V and J ends lost 1 base and 11 bases respectively, with 15 bases between them. CDR3 bases: TGTGCCTGGAGTGGACGGAGCTTTTGGACACCCCTCCACTTT. It yields the protein CAWSGRSFWTPLHF.

The chain couples TRBV3-1 (or the pseudogene TRBV3-2) to TRBJ2-7, with TRBD1 matching 10 bases. The CDR3 contains 15 residues. V lost 4 bases, J lost 7 bases, and 10 bases stayed unmatched. Germline values: CDR1 LGHDT, CDR2 YNNKEL (reference sequence). CDR3 DNA: TGTGCCAGCAGCCTTTCGGGACAGGGGATGGGGGAGCAGTACTTC. Translation gives CASSLSGQGMGEQYF.

For the CDR3, the DNA is TGTGCCAGCGTTTTTGGGCCGGGGGGAGGAGGAGAGCTGTTTTTT. Translation gives CASVFGPGGGGELFF. The chain combines TRBV2 with TRBJ2-2, with 7 bases aligning to TRBD2. The CDR3 consists of 15 residues. Germline loops: CDR1 SNHLY, CDR2 FYNNEI. V lost 8 bases to trimming and J lost 11 bases; unmatched junction nucleotides: 17. The full variable domain, its missing parts supplied by reference TRBV2 and TRBJ2-2, is EPEVTQTPSHQVTQMGQEVILRCVPISNHLYFYWYRQILGQKVEFLVSFYNNEISEKSEIFDDQFSVERPDGSNFTLKIRSTKLEDSAMYFCASVFGPGGGGELFFGEGSRLTVL.

The V gene is TRBV5-1, the J gene TRBJ1-1; perhaps TRBD1 as D (5 bases). Between the trimmed V and J ends, which lost 4 bases and 3 bases, there was a span of 13 bases. The CDR3 loop spans 14 amino acids. The germline V gene has CDR1 SGHRS and CDR2 YFSETQ. CDR3 DNA: TGCGCCAGCAGCACCGGGACGGGCGACACTGAAGCTTTCTTT. Residues: CASSTGTGDTEAFF.

In DNA form, the CDR3 reads TGTGCCAGCAGTGAAGGTGGTGAGGACTATGGCTACACCTTC. Protein sequence: CASSEGGEDYGYTF. V is TRBV2 and J is TRBJ1-2; D gene uncertain. The CDR3 runs 14 residues. The germline gives CDR1 SNHLY, CDR2 FYNNEI. With 1 base removed from V and 3 bases from J, the gap between germline ends came to 9 bases.

This clone has just one count. The V gene is TRBV7-8, the J gene TRBJ2-7; weak D call: TRBD1 (5 bases). The V gene's germline CDR1 is SGHVS and CDR2 FQNEAQ. Trimming cost V 1 base and J 0 bases, with 10 bases left between them. This CDR3 contains 15 residues. The DNA of the CDR3 is TGTGCCAGCAGCTTAGGTTCAGGGATCTCCTACGAGCAGTACTTC. Encoded protein: CASSLGSGISYEQYF.

The V call is TRBV7-3, the J call TRBJ2-7; TRBD2 aligns across 14 bases. Trimming at V came to 4 bases and at J to 5 bases, leaving 7 bases not matched to a gene. Germline assignment: CDR1 SGHTA and CDR2 FQGTGA. The CDR3 length is 16 residues. CDR3 amino acids: CASSYTGTSGGNEQYF. In nucleotides, the CDR3 is TGTGCCAGCAGCTACACCGGGACTAGCGGGGGAAACGAGCAGTACTTC.

This clone has only a few counts. The V and J genes are TRBV7-2 and TRBJ2-7; D gene uncertain. Germline CDR1 is SGHTA and CDR2 is FQGNSA. The ends were cut back, 1 base at V and 6 bases at J, with 10 bases in the middle. The CDR3 totals 13 residues. CDR3 bases: TGTGCCAGCAGCTTAGAGTACGCCAGCGAGCAGTACTTC. It specifies CASSLEYASEQYF.

The chain couples TRBV28 to TRBJ1-2, with TRBD1 matching 7 bases. Germline CDR1 reads MDHEN; CDR2 reads SYDVKM. The CDR3 has 15 residues. V was pared by 6 bases and J by 4 bases, with 11 bases of the junction left unmatched. This CDR3 reads CASRLAVTGIYGYTF. The CDR3 DNA reads TGTGCCAGCAGACTGGCCGTGACAGGGATCTATGGCTACACCTTC.

V is TRBV10-3 and J is TRBJ1-1; 9 bases are a match to TRBD1. CDR1 ENHRY and CDR2 SYGVKD come from the germline V gene. The CDR3 spans 14 residues. V dropped 6 bases and J dropped 2; count of bases not matched to a gene: 4. CDR3 residues: CAISMTGGNTEAFF. The CDR3 DNA reads TGTGCCATCAGCATGACAGGGGGAAACACTGAAGCTTTCTTT.

The chain recombines TRBV12-3 or TRBV12-4 with TRBJ1-1; D is uncertain. This CDR3 has 11 residues. V shed 5 bases and J shed 7 bases, with 8 bases lying between them. The CDR3 reads CASSNDNEAFF. The CDR3 DNA reads as TGTGCCAGCAGTAATGACAATGAAGCTTTCTTT.

The chain has TRBV28 and TRBJ1-2; 8 bases are shared with TRBD1. The CDR3 length is 15 residues. The germline gives CDR1 MDHEN, CDR2 SYDVKM. V trimming: 3 bases; J trimming: 2 bases; junction bases outside the gene matches: 5. The CDR3 region is CASSFRGQENYGYTF. CDR3 DNA: TGTGCCAGCAGTTTCAGGGGACAGGAAAACTATGGCTACACCTTC.

The gene calls are TRBV30 and TRBJ1-6; D remains unclear. CDR3 length: 15 amino acids. The V and J ends lost 2 bases and 1 base respectively, with 9 bases between them. Looked up from germline, CDR1 is GTSNPN and CDR2 is SVGIG (reference sequence). DNA of the CDR3: TGTGCCTGGAGTAGCGGGGTTTCCTATAATTCACCCCTCCACTTT. Encoded protein: CAWSSGVSYNSPLHF.

The rearrangement uses TRBV2 and TRBJ2-3; the D gene is possibly TRBD1 (5 bases). The length of the CDR3 is 14 residues. Germline V gives CDR1 SNHLY, CDR2 FYNNEI. V was cut by 2 bases and J by 0 bases, with 6 bases left in between. The CDR3 region has the DNA TGTGCCAGCAGTGAACAGGGTAGCACAGATACGCAGTATTTT. As protein: CASSEQGSTDTQYF.

This rearrangement joins TRBV7-9 to TRBJ1-1, with D uncertain. The germline V and J ends were trimmed by 0 bases and 6 bases, with 8 bases remaining between them. The CDR3 consists of 13 residues. The germline V gene encodes CDR1 SEHNR and CDR2 FQNEAQ (reference sequence). Here the CDR3 reads CASSLAPDPEAFF. The CDR3 nucleotides read TGTGCCAGCAGCTTAGCCCCGGACCCTGAAGCTTTCTTT.

The chain couples TRBV7-9 to TRBJ2-1, with TRBD1 matching 7 bases. V shed 4 bases, J shed 4 bases, and the junction held 13 bases outside the gene matches. This CDR3 is built from 17 residues. Germline CDR1 reads SEHNR; CDR2 reads FQNEAQ (reference sequence). CDR3 in DNA: TGTGCCAGCAGCTCTTTAAGGGTGGGGACAGAGTACAATGAGCAGTTCTTC. Encoded protein: CASSSLRVGTEYNEQFF. The whole variable domain, filled in from reference TRBV7-9 and TRBJ2-1, reads DTGVSQNPRHKITKRGQNVTFRCDPISEHNRLYWYRQTLGQGPEFLTYFQNEAQLEKSRLLSDRFSAERPKGSFSTLEIQRTEQGDSAMYLCASSSLRVGTEYNEQFFGPGTRLTVL.

The V call is TRBV19, the J call TRBJ1-4; 8 nucleotides line up with TRBD1. Germline V CDR1 and CDR2: LNHDA, SQIVND (reference sequence). This CDR3 spans 15 amino acids. J gave up 2 bases and V 3 bases, and 2 bases lay outside the gene matches. CDR3 amino acids: CASSIPGGTNEKLFF. The CDR3 DNA reads TGTGCCAGTAGTATCCCAGGGGGCACTAATGAAAAACTGTTTTTT.

The chain joins TRBV18 to TRBJ2-6; D unclear. V lost 6 bases and J 6 bases, leaving 9 bases between the germline ends. From germline, CDR1 is KGHSH and CDR2 LQKENI. This CDR3 has 13 residues. The CDR3 loop is CASSASEANVLTF. The CDR3 nucleotides read TGTGCCAGCTCGGCCTCCGAGGCCAACGTCCTGACTTTC.

The rearrangement uses TRBV18 and TRBJ1-2, with D unresolved. CDR1 and CDR2 from the germline V gene are KGHSH and LQKENI. This CDR3 contains 13 residues. Trimming removed 2 bases at V and 8 bases at J, with 12 bases between. This CDR3 reads CASSPSREDGYTF. CDR3 nucleotide sequence: TGTGCCAGCTCACCATCTCGGGAGGACGGCTACACCTTC.

V gene TRBV5-1 combines with J gene TRBJ1-2; weak D call: TRBD1 (6 bases). CDR1 and CDR2 (germline): SGHRS, YFSETQ. V was clipped by 2 bases and J by 3 bases, with 11 bases between them. The CDR3 spans 14 residues. The CDR3 loop is CASSLKQGDYGYTF. CDR3 in DNA: TGCGCCAGCAGCTTAAAACAGGGAGACTATGGCTACACCTTC.

The chain links TRBV25-1 to TRBJ1-5; no reliable D call. Per germline, CDR1 MGHDK and CDR2 SYGVNS. Trimming pared 5 bases from V and 4 bases from J, leaving 15 bases between. The CDR3 extends over 15 amino acids. CDR3 residues: CASSPHPDANQPQHF. The CDR3 DNA is TGTGCCAGCAGTCCCCACCCGGACGCAAATCAGCCCCAGCATTTT. The variable domain in full, completed from reference TRBV25-1 and TRBJ1-5, reads EADIYQTPRYLVIGTGKKITLECSQTMGHDKMYWYQQDPGMELHLIHYSYGVNSTEKGDLSSESTVSRIRTEHFPLTLESARPSHTSQYLCASSPHPDANQPQHFGDGTRLSIL.

The chain couples TRBV25-1 to TRBJ1-1; D unclear. V lost 3 bases and J lost 1, with 6 bases in between. Germline V lookup: CDR1 MGHDK, CDR2 SYGVNS. The CDR3 has 13 amino acids. This CDR3 reads CASSDAPNTEAFF. Here the CDR3 DNA reads TGTGCCAGCAGTGATGCACCGAACACTGAAGCTTTCTTT.

The CDR3 sequence is CASSREDGGVTGELFF. In nucleotides, the CDR3 is TGCGCCAGCAGCCGAGAAGATGGGGGTGTCACCGGGGAGCTGTTTTTT. This rearrangement joins TRBV5-1 to TRBJ2-2; D possibly uses TRBD1 or TRBD2 (5 bases each). The length of the CDR3 is 16 residues. Germline CDR1 is SGHRS and CDR2 is YFSETQ. V was clipped by 4 bases and J by 4 bases, with 17 bases between them.

This chain links TRBV28 with TRBJ1-1, with 8 bases identical to TRBD1. The trim removed 5 bases at V and 4 bases at J, leaving 9 bases unmatched. Germline values: CDR1 MDHEN, CDR2 SYDVKM. This CDR3 is built from 15 residues. The CDR3 DNA is TGTGCCAGCAGTCCCACGACAGGGGTAGGCACTGAAGCTTTCTTT. Its translation is CASSPTTGVGTEAFF.

This clone was detected only once. The chain couples TRBV12-5 to TRBJ2-5, with D unresolved. The ends were cut back, 1 base at V and 0 bases at J, with 3 bases in the middle. The CDR3 has 13 residues. Per germline, CDR1 LGHNT and CDR2 FRNRAP. This chain's CDR3 is CASGLDHQETQYF. CDR3 coding DNA: TGTGCTAGTGGTTTGGACCACCAAGAGACCCAGTACTTC. The variable domain in full, completed from reference TRBV12-5 and TRBJ2-5, reads DARVTQTPRHKVTEMGQEVTMRCQPILGHNTVFWYRQTMMQGLELLAYFRNRAPLDDSGMPKDRFSAEMPDATLATLKIQPSEPRDSAVYFCASGLDHQETQYFGPGTRLLVL.

This chain connects TRBV3-1 (or the pseudogene TRBV3-2) to TRBJ2-1; 11 nucleotides line up with TRBD2. Losses at the gene ends were 5 bases for V and 1 base for J; bases not matched to a gene: 4. CDR1 is LGHDT, CDR2 YNNKEL, per germline (reference sequence). The CDR3 extends over 16 amino acids. For the CDR3, the DNA is TGTGCCAGCAGCGATAGCGGGGGGGCTTCCTACAATGAGCAGTTCTTC. This sequence encodes CASSDSGGASYNEQFF.